What follows is one T cell receptor beta chain and its context. The record originates from a study of blood T cell repertoires in COVID-19. TCRdb keeps only in-frame clones here, not all; method: immunoSEQ multiplex PCR. Of roughly 320,000 clones listed, roughly 85% are singletons. This CDR3 contains 16 residues. V was trimmed by 2 bases and J by 0 bases, leaving 13 bases between them. Germline CDR1 MNHNS, CDR2 SASEGT. The TCR comes from a human donor in a cohort sampled during active COVID-19. The sample taken for sequencing was peripheral blood. V gene TRBV6-1 combines with J gene TRBJ1-1; D remains ambiguous. The CDR3 DNA is TGTGCCAGCAGTGAAAGAGATACCCTAATGAACACTGAAGCTTTCTTT. As protein: CASSERDTLMNTEAFF.